The rows below give T cell receptor beta chains drawn from one sample of a study of early T cells in non-severe SARS-CoV-2 infection. TCRdb ran MiXCR on the 5' RACE reads and lists one entry per CDR3 protein. The sample includes tens of thousands of distinct CDR3 sequences, 13% to 15% seen only once; the top ten take roughly 3.8%. Specimen: whole blood, collected at baseline. The receptor set was obtained from an adult who was a healthcare worker with PCR-confirmed SARS-CoV-2 infection or an uninfected control (not recorded which). The CDR3 runs from the conserved cysteine through the conserved F or W. The D gene is left open where the match is weak. Size values are once, few and many counts, or a class for expanded clones, and some rows have none.

clone_size: many; j_call: TRBJ1-4; d_call: -; v_call: TRBV29-1; cdr3_aa: CSVLGGFDEKLFF; cdr3_nt: TGCAGCGTCCTCGGGGGGTTTGATGAAAAACTGTTTTTT
clone_size: -; j_call: TRBJ2-6; d_call: -; v_call: TRBV2; cdr3_aa: CASTRRGTEVTGGANVLTF; cdr3_nt: TGTGCCAGCACCCGAAGGGGGACGGAGGTCACGGGTGGGGCCAACGTCCTGACTTTC
clone_size: -; j_call: TRBJ2-1; d_call: -; v_call: TRBV2; cdr3_aa: CASTLSGEQFF; cdr3_nt: TGTGCCAGCACTTTGAGCGGTGAGCAGTTCTTC
clone_size: few; j_call: TRBJ2-5; d_call: TRBD2; v_call: TRBV27; cdr3_aa: CASSLTGTRGETQYF; cdr3_nt: TGTGCCAGCAGTTTGACCGGGACTAGGGGGGAGACCCAGTACTTC
clone_size: -; j_call: TRBJ2-2; d_call: -; v_call: TRBV27; cdr3_aa: CAPRERVRGGELFF; cdr3_nt: TGTGCCCCACGGGAGCGGGTGAGAGGCGGGGAGCTGTTTTTT
clone_size: -; j_call: TRBJ2-1; d_call: TRBD2; v_call: TRBV19; cdr3_aa: CASKPSGSANNEQFF; cdr3_nt: TGTGCCAGTAAACCCAGCGGGAGCGCCAACAATGAGCAGTTCTTC
clone_size: few; j_call: TRBJ2-2; d_call: -; v_call: TRBV7-8; cdr3_aa: CASSSGPSVTGELFF; cdr3_nt: TGTGCCAGCAGCTCCGGGCCGTCAGTCACCGGGGAGCTGTTTTTT
clone_size: -; j_call: TRBJ2-7; d_call: -; v_call: TRBV28; cdr3_aa: CASSFGGNRAPYEQYF; cdr3_nt: TGTGCCAGCAGTTTTGGGGGGAACAGGGCGCCCTACGAGCAGTACTTC
clone_size: few; j_call: TRBJ2-1; d_call: -; v_call: TRBV7-2; cdr3_aa: CASSLYPSSYNEQFF; cdr3_nt: TGTGCCAGCAGCCTATACCCCTCCTCTTACAATGAGCAGTTCTTC
clone_size: -; j_call: TRBJ2-1; d_call: -; v_call: TRBV16; cdr3_aa: CASSQFGQNNEQFF; cdr3_nt: TGTGCCAGCAGCCAATTTGGGCAAAACAATGAGCAGTTCTTC
clone_size: many; j_call: TRBJ2-1; d_call: -; v_call: TRBV2; cdr3_aa: CASSGGPGAEQFF; cdr3_nt: TGTGCCAGCAGTGGAGGACCCGGGGCTGAGCAGTTCTTC
clone_size: -; j_call: TRBJ2-2; d_call: -; v_call: TRBV28; cdr3_aa: CASSFGNPNTGELFF; cdr3_nt: TGTGCCAGCAGTTTCGGGAACCCGAACACCGGGGAGCTGTTTTTT
clone_size: -; j_call: TRBJ2-7; d_call: -; v_call: TRBV28; cdr3_aa: CASSLEGTSYEQYF; cdr3_nt: TGTGCCAGCAGTTTAGAGGGGACCTCCTACGAGCAGTACTTC
clone_size: -; j_call: TRBJ2-3; d_call: TRBD1; v_call: TRBV19; cdr3_aa: CASGQDWADTQYF; cdr3_nt: TGTGCCAGCGGACAGGACTGGGCAGATACGCAGTATTTT
clone_size: -; j_call: TRBJ1-4; d_call: -; v_call: TRBV20-1; cdr3_aa: CSASGPQGEKLFF; cdr3_nt: TGCAGTGCTAGTGGGCCTCAGGGTGAAAAACTGTTTTTT
clone_size: -; j_call: TRBJ2-3; d_call: -; v_call: TRBV27; cdr3_aa: CASIPTGTPLTQYF; cdr3_nt: TGTGCCAGCATACCGACCGGGACACCTTTAACGCAGTATTTT
clone_size: -; j_call: TRBJ2-7; d_call: -; v_call: TRBV10-2; cdr3_aa: CASNPGFSYEQYF; cdr3_nt: TGCGCCAGCAACCCAGGGTTCTCCTACGAGCAGTACTTC
clone_size: many; j_call: TRBJ1-4; d_call: -; v_call: TRBV27; cdr3_aa: CASSPRGTNEKLFF; cdr3_nt: TGTGCCAGCAGCCCCCGCGGAACTAATGAAAAACTGTTTTTT
clone_size: -; j_call: TRBJ2-3; d_call: TRBD2; v_call: TRBV6-5; cdr3_aa: CASSGALGAGVGPDTQYF; cdr3_nt: TGTGCCAGCAGTGGCGCCCTGGGAGCGGGAGTAGGGCCAGATACGCAGTATTTT
clone_size: many; j_call: TRBJ2-6; d_call: -; v_call: TRBV7-9; cdr3_aa: CASNGGQGANVLTF; cdr3_nt: TGTGCCAGCAATGGGGGGCAAGGGGCCAACGTCCTGACTTTC
clone_size: many; j_call: TRBJ2-5; d_call: TRBD1; v_call: TRBV7-9; cdr3_aa: CASSLFPGQQETQYF; cdr3_nt: TGTGCCAGCAGCTTATTTCCGGGACAGCAAGAGACCCAGTACTTC
clone_size: few; j_call: TRBJ1-1; d_call: TRBD1; v_call: TRBV9; cdr3_aa: CASSKTGDEAFF; cdr3_nt: TGTGCCAGCAGCAAGACAGGGGATGAAGCTTTCTTT
clone_size: many; j_call: TRBJ2-7; d_call: -; v_call: TRBV20-1; cdr3_aa: CSARSASGDYEQYF; cdr3_nt: TGCAGTGCTAGATCCGCCTCAGGGGACTACGAGCAGTACTTC
clone_size: -; j_call: TRBJ1-5; d_call: -; v_call: TRBV18; cdr3_aa: CASSPAGLQSNQPQHF; cdr3_nt: TGTGCCAGCTCACCGGCGGGACTACAGAGCAATCAGCCCCAGCATTTT
clone_size: many; j_call: TRBJ2-1; d_call: TRBD2; v_call: TRBV27; cdr3_aa: CASSPWTSGSINEQFF; cdr3_nt: TGTGCCAGCAGTCCCTGGACTAGCGGGAGCATCAATGAGCAGTTCTTC
clone_size: -; j_call: TRBJ1-1; d_call: -; v_call: TRBV13; cdr3_aa: CASSFPGGQGMNTEAFF; cdr3_nt: TGTGCCAGCAGCTTCCCCGGGGGCCAGGGTATGAACACTGAAGCTTTCTTT
clone_size: -; j_call: TRBJ2-5; d_call: -; v_call: TRBV20-1; cdr3_aa: CSAVLGGETQYF; cdr3_nt: TGCAGTGCTGTACTTGGGGGGGAGACCCAGTACTTC
clone_size: -; j_call: TRBJ2-3; d_call: TRBD1; v_call: TRBV29-1; cdr3_aa: CSVPRDRGIDTQYF; cdr3_nt: TGCAGCGTTCCCCGGGACAGGGGAATCGATACGCAGTATTTT
clone_size: few; j_call: TRBJ2-1; d_call: TRBD2; v_call: TRBV5-1; cdr3_aa: CASSLGLAGDIHEQFF; cdr3_nt: TGCGCCAGCAGCTTGGGCTTAGCGGGAGACATTCATGAGCAGTTCTTC
clone_size: -; j_call: TRBJ2-7; d_call: TRBD1; v_call: TRBV25-1; cdr3_aa: CASSGRGQGYEQYF; cdr3_nt: TGTGCCAGCAGTGGGCGTGGACAGGGGTACGAGCAGTACTTC
clone_size: -; j_call: TRBJ1-4; d_call: -; v_call: TRBV5-1; cdr3_aa: CASSLGPTTNEKLFF; cdr3_nt: TGCGCCAGCAGCTTGGGGCCAACTACTAATGAAAAACTGTTTTTT
clone_size: -; j_call: TRBJ1-2; d_call: -; v_call: TRBV4-1; cdr3_aa: CASSQVRGGDYGYTF; cdr3_nt: TGCGCCAGCAGCCAAGTCAGGGGAGGGGACTATGGCTACACCTTC
clone_size: -; j_call: TRBJ2-3; d_call: -; v_call: TRBV7-8; cdr3_aa: CASSPRLDPDTQYF; cdr3_nt: TGTGCCAGCAGCCCCCGGTTAGACCCAGATACGCAGTATTTT
clone_size: -; j_call: TRBJ2-1; d_call: TRBD2; v_call: TRBV7-9; cdr3_aa: CAIRSQLAEYNEQFF; cdr3_nt: TGTGCCATCAGATCGCAACTAGCGGAGTACAATGAGCAGTTCTTC
clone_size: -; j_call: TRBJ1-1; d_call: -; v_call: TRBV5-8; cdr3_aa: CASSFGWTEAFF; cdr3_nt: TGTGCCAGCAGCTTTGGTTGGACTGAAGCTTTCTTT
clone_size: few; j_call: TRBJ1-1; d_call: -; v_call: TRBV6-6; cdr3_aa: CASSSLGGANTEAFF; cdr3_nt: TGTGCCAGCAGTTCTCTGGGTGGGGCAAACACTGAAGCTTTCTTT
clone_size: -; j_call: TRBJ1-2; d_call: -; v_call: TRBV12-3/TRBV12-4; cdr3_aa: CASSFGMDYGYTF; cdr3_nt: TGTGCCAGCAGTTTTGGAATGGACTATGGCTACACCTTC
clone_size: -; j_call: TRBJ2-7; d_call: TRBD2; v_call: TRBV10-2; cdr3_aa: CASSPSGLAGGYEQYF; cdr3_nt: TGCGCCAGCAGCCCCTCGGGACTAGCGGGAGGCTACGAGCAGTACTTC
clone_size: many; j_call: TRBJ2-3; d_call: -; v_call: TRBV2; cdr3_aa: CASSTPRSGTQYF; cdr3_nt: TGTGCCAGCAGCACGCCGAGGTCGGGTACGCAGTATTTT
clone_size: few; j_call: TRBJ2-6; d_call: -; v_call: TRBV20-1; cdr3_aa: CSADYPRSGANVLTF; cdr3_nt: TGCAGTGCTGACTATCCCCGCTCTGGGGCCAACGTCCTGACTTTC
clone_size: -; j_call: TRBJ2-7; d_call: -; v_call: TRBV30; cdr3_aa: CAWSSFLEAHNEQYF; cdr3_nt: TGTGCCTGGAGTTCTTTTCTCGAGGCCCACAACGAGCAGTACTTC
clone_size: few; j_call: TRBJ1-1; d_call: -; v_call: TRBV7-9; cdr3_aa: CASSLRDGGNTEAFF; cdr3_nt: TGTGCCAGCAGCCTCCGAGACGGCGGTAACACTGAAGCTTTCTTT
clone_size: few; j_call: TRBJ2-2; d_call: TRBD2; v_call: TRBV15; cdr3_aa: CATSNPPGASGRLGTGELFF; cdr3_nt: TGTGCCACCAGCAACCCACCCGGGGCTAGCGGGAGGCTCGGCACCGGGGAGCTGTTTTTT
clone_size: few; j_call: TRBJ2-7; d_call: -; v_call: TRBV28; cdr3_aa: CASSLFRSYEQYF; cdr3_nt: TGTGCCAGCAGTTTATTCAGATCCTACGAGCAGTACTTC
clone_size: few; j_call: TRBJ2-1; d_call: TRBD2; v_call: TRBV5-1; cdr3_aa: CASSLSSGYNEQFF; cdr3_nt: TGCGCCAGCAGCTTGTCTAGCGGTTACAATGAGCAGTTCTTC
clone_size: few; j_call: TRBJ2-3; d_call: -; v_call: TRBV6-5; cdr3_aa: CASSYWGAAADTQYF; cdr3_nt: TGTGCCAGCAGTTACTGGGGGGCGGCGGCAGATACGCAGTATTTT
clone_size: few; j_call: TRBJ1-1; d_call: -; v_call: TRBV28; cdr3_aa: CASSAAGANTEAFF; cdr3_nt: TGTGCCAGCAGCGCCGCAGGGGCGAACACTGAAGCTTTCTTT
clone_size: few; j_call: TRBJ2-1; d_call: -; v_call: TRBV20-1; cdr3_aa: CSARVSLNEQFF; cdr3_nt: TGCAGTGCTAGGGTTAGCCTCAATGAGCAGTTCTTC
clone_size: few; j_call: TRBJ2-1; d_call: -; v_call: TRBV29-1; cdr3_aa: CSVGRDHGNEQFF; cdr3_nt: TGCAGCGTTGGAAGGGACCACGGCAATGAGCAGTTCTTC
clone_size: few; j_call: TRBJ1-2; d_call: -; v_call: TRBV10-3; cdr3_aa: CAISVEEDYGYTF; cdr3_nt: TGTGCCATCAGTGTCGAGGAGGACTATGGCTACACCTTC
clone_size: many; j_call: TRBJ1-2; d_call: -; v_call: TRBV20-1; cdr3_aa: CSASPGFYGYTF; cdr3_nt: TGCAGTGCTAGTCCGGGGTTTTATGGCTACACCTTC
clone_size: few; j_call: TRBJ2-7; d_call: TRBD2; v_call: TRBV28; cdr3_aa: CASSLLAGTSYEQYF; cdr3_nt: TGTGCCAGCAGTCTCTTAGCGGGAACCTCCTACGAGCAGTACTTC
clone_size: -; j_call: TRBJ2-3; d_call: -; v_call: TRBV9; cdr3_aa: CASSVADYLDTQYF; cdr3_nt: TGTGCCAGCAGCGTAGCAGACTACCTCGATACGCAGTATTTT